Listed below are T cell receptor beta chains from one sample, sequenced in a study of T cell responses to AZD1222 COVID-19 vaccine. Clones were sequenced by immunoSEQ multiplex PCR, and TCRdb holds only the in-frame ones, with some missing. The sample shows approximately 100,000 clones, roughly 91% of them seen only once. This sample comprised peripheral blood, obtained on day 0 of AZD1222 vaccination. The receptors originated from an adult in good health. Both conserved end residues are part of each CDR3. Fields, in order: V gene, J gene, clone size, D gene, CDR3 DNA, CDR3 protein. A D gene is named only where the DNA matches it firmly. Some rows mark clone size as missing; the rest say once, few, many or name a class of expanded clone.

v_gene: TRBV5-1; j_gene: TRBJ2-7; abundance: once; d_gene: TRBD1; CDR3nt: TGCGCCAGCAGCTTGGAAGGACAGGGGTACGAGCAGTACTTC; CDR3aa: CASSLEGQGYEQYF
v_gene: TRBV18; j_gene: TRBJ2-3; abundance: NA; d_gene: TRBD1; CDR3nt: TGTGCCAGCTCACCAAGGATCGGGGACAGCCGCACAGATACGCAGTATTTT; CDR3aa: CASSPRIGDSRTDTQYF
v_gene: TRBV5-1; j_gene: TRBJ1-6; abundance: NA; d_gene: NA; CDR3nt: TGCGCCAGCAGCTTGGGAGGAGGCTCCAATTCACCCCTCCACTTT; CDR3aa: CASSLGGGSNSPLHF
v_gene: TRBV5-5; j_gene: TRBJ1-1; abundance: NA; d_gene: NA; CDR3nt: TGTGCCAGCAGCTTGGACAGGGTGAACACTGAAGCTTTCTTT; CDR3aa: CASSLDRVNTEAFF
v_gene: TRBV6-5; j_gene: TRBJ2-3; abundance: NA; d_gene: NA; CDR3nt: TGTGCCAGCAGACCTAAAGGGGTGGGCACAGATACGCAGTATTTT; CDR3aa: CASRPKGVGTDTQYF
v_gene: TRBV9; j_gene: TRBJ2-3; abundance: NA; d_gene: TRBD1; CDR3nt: TGTGCCAGCAGCCCCCGACAGGGTCCCACAGATACGCAGTATTTT; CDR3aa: CASSPRQGPTDTQYF
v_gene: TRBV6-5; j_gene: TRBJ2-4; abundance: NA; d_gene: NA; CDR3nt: TGTGCCAGCACCAAGGATGGTCGTTCCCTTATTCAGTACTTC; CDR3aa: CASTKDGRSLIQYF
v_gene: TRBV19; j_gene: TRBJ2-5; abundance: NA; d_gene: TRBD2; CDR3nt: TGTGCTAGCGGGGATTTCCAAGAGACCCAGTACTTC; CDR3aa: CASGDFQETQYF
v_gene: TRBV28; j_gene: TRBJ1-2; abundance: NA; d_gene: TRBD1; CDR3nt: TGTGCCAGCACCCTGGGACAGGGGCGGATTATCTATGGCTACACCTTC; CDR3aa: CASTLGQGRIIYGYTF
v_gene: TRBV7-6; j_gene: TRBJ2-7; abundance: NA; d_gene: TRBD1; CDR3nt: TGTGCCAGCAGCCCCCTACAGGGGCTTACCTACGAGCAGTACTTC; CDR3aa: CASSPLQGLTYEQYF
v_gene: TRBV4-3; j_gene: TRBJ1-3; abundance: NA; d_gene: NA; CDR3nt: TGCGCCAGCAGCCAAGAAGTCCCCGCGAGCTCTGGAAACACCATATATTTT; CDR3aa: CASSQEVPASSGNTIYF
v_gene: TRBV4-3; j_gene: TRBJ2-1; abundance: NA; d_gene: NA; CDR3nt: TGCGCCAGCAGTCAAGCCCCCCGCAATGAGCAGTTCTTC; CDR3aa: CASSQAPRNEQFF
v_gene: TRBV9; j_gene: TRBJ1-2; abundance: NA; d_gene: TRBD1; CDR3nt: TGTGCCAGCAGCCCGATAATGGGACAGGTAGGAGGCTACACCTTC; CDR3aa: CASSPIMGQVGGYTF
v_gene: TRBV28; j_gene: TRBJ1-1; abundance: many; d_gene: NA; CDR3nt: TGTGCCAGCAGTTTGGGCAGGGCTGAAGCTTTCTTT; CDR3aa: CASSLGRAEAFF
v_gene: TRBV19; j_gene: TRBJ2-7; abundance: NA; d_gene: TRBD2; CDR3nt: TGTGCCAGTAGTATTGGCCTAGCGGGTGTGCAGTACTTC; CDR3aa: CASSIGLAGVQYF
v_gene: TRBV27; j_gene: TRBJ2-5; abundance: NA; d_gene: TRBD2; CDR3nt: TGTGCCAGCAGTCACCGACTAGCCCGAGGGTCAGAGACCCAGTACTTC; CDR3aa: CASSHRLARGSETQYF
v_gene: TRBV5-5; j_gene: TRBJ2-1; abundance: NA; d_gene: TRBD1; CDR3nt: TGTGCCAGCAGCTTTATTGTAGGGACAGGGGTACACAATGAGCAGTTCTTC; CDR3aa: CASSFIVGTGVHNEQFF
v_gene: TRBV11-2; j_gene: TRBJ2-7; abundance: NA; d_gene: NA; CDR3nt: TGTGCCAGCAGCTTATCAGGCCCTTCCTACTACGAGCAGTACTTC; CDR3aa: CASSLSGPSYYEQYF
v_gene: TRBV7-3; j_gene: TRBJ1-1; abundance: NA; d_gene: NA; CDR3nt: TGTGCCAGCAGCTTAACCGGGCTTTTGAACACTGAAGCTTTCTTT; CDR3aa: CASSLTGLLNTEAFF
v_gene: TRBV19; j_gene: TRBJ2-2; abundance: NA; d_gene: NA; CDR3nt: TGTGCCAGTAGTAGGAGGGCAGGTAACACCGGGGAGCTGTTTTTT; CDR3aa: CASSRRAGNTGELFF
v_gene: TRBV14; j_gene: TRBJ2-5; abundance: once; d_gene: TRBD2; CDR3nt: TGTGCCAGCAGCCAAGAATCAGTACTAGCGGGAGGGACAGGAGAGACCCAGTACTTC; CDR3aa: CASSQESVLAGGTGETQYF
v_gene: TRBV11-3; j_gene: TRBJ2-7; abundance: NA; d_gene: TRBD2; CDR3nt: TGTGCCAGCAGCTTAGATGGGACTAGTCCCCTCTACGAGCAGTACTTC; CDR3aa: CASSLDGTSPLYEQYF
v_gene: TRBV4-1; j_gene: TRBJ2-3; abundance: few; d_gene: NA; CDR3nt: TGCGCCAGCAGCCCTAGATTGACTAGCACAGATACGCAGTATTTT; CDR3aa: CASSPRLTSTDTQYF
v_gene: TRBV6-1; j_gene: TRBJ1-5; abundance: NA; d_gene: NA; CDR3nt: TGTGCCAGCAGTGATAAGGGTAGGGGCGGGGGCAATCAGCCCCAGCATTTT; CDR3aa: CASSDKGRGGGNQPQHF
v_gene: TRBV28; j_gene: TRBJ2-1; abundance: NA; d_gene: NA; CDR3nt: TGTGCCAGCACTCACAACTGGGGGGTTGTCGGCAATGAGCAGTTCTTC; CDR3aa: CASTHNWGVVGNEQFF
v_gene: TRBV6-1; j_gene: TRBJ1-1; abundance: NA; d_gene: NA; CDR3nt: TGTGCCAGCAGTGAAGAAGGGCGGTCTGAAGCTTTCTTT; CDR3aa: CASSEEGRSEAFF
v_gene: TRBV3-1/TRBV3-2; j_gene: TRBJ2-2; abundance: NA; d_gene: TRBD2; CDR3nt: TGTGCCAGCAGCCAAGATCGGGGTACTTATAGCGGGAGGAAACCCGGGGAGCTGTTTTTT; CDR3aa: CASSQDRGTYSGRKPGELFF
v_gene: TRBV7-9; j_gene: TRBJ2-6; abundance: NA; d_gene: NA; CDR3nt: TGTGCCAGCAGCTCCACAGGGACTGGGGCCAACGTCCTGACTTTC; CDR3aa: CASSSTGTGANVLTF
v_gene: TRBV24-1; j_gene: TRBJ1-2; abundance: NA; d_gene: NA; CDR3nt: TGTGCCACCAGTACTACAGGGTTGGATGGCTACACCTTC; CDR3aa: CATSTTGLDGYTF
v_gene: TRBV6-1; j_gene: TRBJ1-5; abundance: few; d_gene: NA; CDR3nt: TGTGCCAGCAGTGAAGCTCGCAGGGCGGGCAATCAGCCCCAGCATTTT; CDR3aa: CASSEARRAGNQPQHF
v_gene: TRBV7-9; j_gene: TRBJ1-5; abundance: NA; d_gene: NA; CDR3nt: TGTGCCAGCATCAAATGGGGGCTTGGGAGCAATCAGCCCCAGCATTTT; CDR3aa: CASIKWGLGSNQPQHF
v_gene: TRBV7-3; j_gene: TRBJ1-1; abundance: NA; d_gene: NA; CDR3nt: TGTGCCAGCAGCATTTCCGGGACCTCGAACACTGAAGCTTTCTTT; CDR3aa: CASSISGTSNTEAFF
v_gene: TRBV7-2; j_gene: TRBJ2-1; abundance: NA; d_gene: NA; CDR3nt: TGTGCCAGCAGCCGTCCGACGGCCAATGAGCAGTTCTTC; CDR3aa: CASSRPTANEQFF
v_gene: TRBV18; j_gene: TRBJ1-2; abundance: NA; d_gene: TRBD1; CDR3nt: TGTGCCAGCTCACCAGCCGGACAGGGAGGAAATAACTATGGCTACACCTTC; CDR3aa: CASSPAGQGGNNYGYTF
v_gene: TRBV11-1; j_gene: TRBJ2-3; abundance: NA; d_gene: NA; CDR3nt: TGTGCCAGCAGCTTTTTATTTTTGGGTGCTGATACGCAGTATTTT; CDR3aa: CASSFLFLGADTQYF
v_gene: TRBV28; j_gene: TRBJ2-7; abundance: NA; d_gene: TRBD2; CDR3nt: TGTGCCATCGAAGGGACTAGCGGGAGTGTATACGAGCAGTACTTC; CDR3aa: CAIEGTSGSVYEQYF
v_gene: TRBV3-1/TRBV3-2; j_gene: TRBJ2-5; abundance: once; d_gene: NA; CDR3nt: TGTGCCAGCAGCCCCACATTAGCGTACCAAGAGACCCAGTACTTC; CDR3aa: CASSPTLAYQETQYF
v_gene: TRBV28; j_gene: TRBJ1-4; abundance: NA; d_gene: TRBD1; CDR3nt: TGTGCCAGCAGTTGGACAGGGGGCGATGAAAAACTGTTTTTT; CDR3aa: CASSWTGGDEKLFF
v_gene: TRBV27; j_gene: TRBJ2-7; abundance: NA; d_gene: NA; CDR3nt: TGTGCCAGCAGTTTAAACGAGCAGTACTTC; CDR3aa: CASSLNEQYF
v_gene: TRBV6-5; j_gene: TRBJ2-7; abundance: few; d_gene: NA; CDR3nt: TGTGCCAGCAGCCAGGGGCCCCCCTACGAGCAGTACTTC; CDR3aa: CASSQGPPYEQYF
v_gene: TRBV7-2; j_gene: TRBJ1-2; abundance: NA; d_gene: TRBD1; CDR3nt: TGTGCCAGCAGCTCAGACAGGGCTAACTATGGCTACACCTTC; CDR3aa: CASSSDRANYGYTF
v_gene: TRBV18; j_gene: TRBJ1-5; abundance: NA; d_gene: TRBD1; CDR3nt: TGTGCCAGCTCACCGAGACAGGGGGGCAATCAGCCCCAGCATTTT; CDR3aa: CASSPRQGGNQPQHF
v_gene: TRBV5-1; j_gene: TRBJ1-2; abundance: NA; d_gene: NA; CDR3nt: TGCGCCAGCAGCTCCGTGGACACTTATGGCTACACCTTC; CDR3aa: CASSSVDTYGYTF
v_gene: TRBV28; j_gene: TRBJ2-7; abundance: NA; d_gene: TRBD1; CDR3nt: TGTGCCAGCAGTGTCTCACGGGACAGCCTTACGGAGCAGTACTTC; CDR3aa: CASSVSRDSLTEQYF
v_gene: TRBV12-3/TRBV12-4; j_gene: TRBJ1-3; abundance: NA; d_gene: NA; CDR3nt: TGTGCCTCTGGAAACACCATATATTTT; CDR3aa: CASGNTIYF
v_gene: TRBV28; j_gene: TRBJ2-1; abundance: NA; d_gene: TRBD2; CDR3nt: TGTGCCAGCAGTTTATTGCGGGAGGGCCAGGATGAGCAGTTCTTC; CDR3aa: CASSLLREGQDEQFF
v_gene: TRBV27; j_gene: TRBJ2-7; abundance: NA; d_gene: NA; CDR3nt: TGTGCCAGCAGTTTCCAGCTAGGATTATACGAGCAGTACTTC; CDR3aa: CASSFQLGLYEQYF
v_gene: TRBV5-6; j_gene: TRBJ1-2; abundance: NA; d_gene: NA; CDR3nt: TGTGCCAGCAGAATCAGGGGCACTTTCTATGGCTACACCTTC; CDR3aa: CASRIRGTFYGYTF
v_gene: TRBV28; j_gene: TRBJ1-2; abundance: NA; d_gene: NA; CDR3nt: TGTGCCAGCAGTTTATGGCAGGAGAGGTATGGCTACACCTTC; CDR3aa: CASSLWQERYGYTF
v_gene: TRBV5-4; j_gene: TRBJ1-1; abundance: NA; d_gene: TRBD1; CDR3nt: TGTGCCAGCAGCTTGGATTCTAGGGGGCGTATTGTGTCGGCTGAAGCTTTCTTT; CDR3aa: CASSLDSRGRIVSAEAFF
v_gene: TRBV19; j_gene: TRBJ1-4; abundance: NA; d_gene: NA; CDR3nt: TGTGCCAGTAGTAGTGCGCCGGCCATCGAAAAACTGTTTTTT; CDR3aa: CASSSAPAIEKLFF
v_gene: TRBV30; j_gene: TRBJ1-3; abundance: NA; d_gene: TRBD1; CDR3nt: TGTGCCTGGAACAGGGGGCCTGGAAACACCATATATTTT; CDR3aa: CAWNRGPGNTIYF
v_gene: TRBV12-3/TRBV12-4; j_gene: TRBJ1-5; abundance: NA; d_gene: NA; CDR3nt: TGTGCCACCCGGACGGGTAATCAGCCCCAGCATTTT; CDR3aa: CATRTGNQPQHF
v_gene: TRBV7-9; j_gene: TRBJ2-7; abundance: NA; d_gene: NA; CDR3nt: TGTGCCAGCAGCTCGTCGTTTAGCGGGACAGACTACGAGCAGTACTTC; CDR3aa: CASSSSFSGTDYEQYF
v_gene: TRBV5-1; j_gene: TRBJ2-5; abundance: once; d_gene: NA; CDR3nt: TGCGCCAGCAGCTTGGCACCTCAAGAGACCCAGTACTTC; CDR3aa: CASSLAPQETQYF